These T cell receptor beta chains were read from a single sample in a study of OX40 agonist ivuxolimab in advanced cancers. Some clones are missing from TCRdb's copy, which holds only in-frame ones; the method was immunoSEQ multiplex PCR. The sample includes fewer than 100,000 clones, approximately 88% of them seen just once. The specimen was CD4+ or CD8+ T cells sorted from blood, collected in a trial of the OX40 agonist ivuxolimab. All receptors come from an adult with an advanced solid tumor such as melanoma, head and neck, liver or kidney cancer. Each CDR3 is given with its conserved first and last residue. Fields, in order: CDR3 protein, V gene, J gene.

CASSLATDTQYF	TRBV5-1	TRBJ2-3
CASSSIDGGTEAFF	TRBV5-1	TRBJ1-1
CASSQYRGYTQYF	TRBV23-1	TRBJ2-3
CASSETTGVYYEQYF	TRBV27	TRBJ2-7
CASSPSQGQPQHF	TRBV7-3	TRBJ1-5
CASSSLGGGGETQYF	TRBV7-9	TRBJ2-5
CASSYGGSREGGYTF	TRBV6-6	TRBJ1-2
CASSSPGEDYEQYF	TRBV7-2	TRBJ2-7
CASSLTATNTEAFF	TRBV7-2	TRBJ1-1
CAIQDSYEQYF	TRBV10-3	TRBJ2-7
CASSLGAGGTEAFF	TRBV7-2	TRBJ1-1
CASSQDSRSETQYF	TRBV4-2	TRBJ2-5
CASRRLANTGELFF	TRBV6-5	TRBJ2-2
CASSVRTGPGELFF	TRBV5-1	TRBJ2-2
CASSPTTDTQYF	TRBV6-1	TRBJ2-3
CASPRQEQYF	TRBV19	TRBJ2-5
CASSYRGKSGEQYF	TRBV11-2	TRBJ2-7
CASSLGPGGPEAFF	TRBV5-5	TRBJ1-1
CASSLARQWGGSTDTQYF	TRBV27	TRBJ2-3
CASSSPPGGAFF	TRBV5-6	TRBJ1-1
CASSLGRDQPQHF	TRBV7-2	TRBJ1-5
CASSLGSGAQSSDTQYF	TRBV5-4	TRBJ2-3
CASNLFYSPTGELFF	TRBV7-2	TRBJ2-2
CASSHGPSYGYTF	TRBV14	TRBJ1-2